These 29 T cell receptor beta chains were sequenced from one sample in a study of blood T cell repertoires in COVID-19. Libraries were prepared by immunoSEQ multiplex PCR; TCRdb keeps only in-frame clonotypes and omits some of them. The sample lists under 250,000 clones; about 83% were seen once. The sample taken for sequencing was peripheral blood. Source of these receptors: a woman aged 40 to 50 with active or convalescent COVID-19.

DNA of the CDR3: TGTGCCAGCAGTGAAAGCCCGGGACAGGGGAGTTGGGAAAAACTGTTTTTT. Amino acids: CASSESPGQGSWEKLFF. This sequence joins TRBV6-1 and TRBJ1-4, with 10 nucleotides matching TRBD1. Per the germline V gene, CDR1 is MNHNS and CDR2 is SASEGT. The junction had 11 bases not matched to a gene; V was cut back by 2 bases and J by 8 bases. The CDR3 covers 17 residues.

The chain links TRBV6-2 or TRBV6-3 to TRBJ2-5, with 8 bases fitting TRBD1. CDR3 length: 15 amino acids. V lost 5 bases, J lost 5 bases, and 10 bases stayed unmatched. The germline gives CDR1 MNHEY, CDR2 SVGEGT. The CDR3 sequence: CASSQPQGARETQYF. For the CDR3, the DNA is TGTGCCAGCAGTCAACCCCAGGGGGCTAGGGAGACCCAGTACTTC.

Turning to this clone: Compared with germline, one end of the junction differs, possibly owing to a read error. This rearrangement joins TRBV7-7 to TRBJ2-5; the match to TRBD1 covers 7 bases. This CDR3 is 15 amino acids long. Germline V gene lookup returns CDR1 SSHAT and CDR2 FNYEAQ (reference sequence). The CDR3 loop reads CASSTRQGRAETQYF. The DNA for the CDR3 is TGTGCTAGCAGCACCCGACAGGGCCGAGCAGAGACCCAGTACTTC.

The gene calls are TRBV6-5 and TRBJ1-1, with D perhaps matching TRBD1 (6 bases). V was trimmed by 4 bases and J by 4 bases, leaving 16 bases between them. The germline CDR1 and CDR2 sequences are MNHEY and SVGAGI. The CDR3 is 15 residues long. The CDR3 bases are TGTGCCAGCAGTTGGAGCGGGACATTGAGCACTGAAGCTTTCTTT. Its protein is CASSWSGTLSTEAFF.

This clone was counted at least ten times. V is TRBV19 and J is TRBJ2-3; 7 bases fit TRBD2. The CDR3 totals 16 residues. V lost 9 bases, J lost 1 base, and 13 bases stayed unmatched. Germline lookup yields CDR1 LNHDA and CDR2 SQIVND (reference sequence). For the CDR3, the DNA is TGTGCCAGCAGTCGGTCGAGCGGGGTGGGCACAGATACGCAGTATTTT. This gives the protein CASSRSSGVGTDTQYF.

This chain connects TRBV27 to TRBJ2-3; 10 bases line up with TRBD2. The CDR3 is 18 residues long. Germline lookup yields CDR1 MNHEY and CDR2 SMNVEV (reference sequence). Germline trimming cut 6 bases from V and 6 bases from J; bases unmatched to any gene: 18. For the CDR3, the DNA is TGTGCCAGCAGGCGGGGGGCTAGCGGGAGTATGGGGGGTGATACGCAGTATTTT. This sequence encodes CASRRGASGSMGGDTQYF.

The chain has TRBV28 and TRBJ2-1; 7 bases align to TRBD2. The V gene's germline CDR1 is MDHEN and CDR2 SYDVKM. Trimming cost V 8 bases and J 0 bases; bases outside gene matches: 7. The CDR3 loop spans 15 amino acids. The CDR3 loop is CASQRDYYSYNEQFF. DNA of the CDR3: TGTGCCAGCCAAAGGGACTACTACTCCTACAATGAGCAGTTCTTC.

This chain connects TRBV28 to TRBJ1-1, with D unclear. V lost 4 bases to trimming and J lost 1 base, with 10 bases between them. CDR3 length: 14 residues. CDR1 MDHEN and CDR2 SYDVKM come from the germline V gene. The CDR3 DNA reads TGTGCCAGCAGTTCCCCCCGGGGGAACACTGAAGCTTTCTTT. It codes for CASSSPRGNTEAFF.

This chain links TRBV30 with TRBJ2-7; 10 bases fit TRBD2. The germline V gene encodes CDR1 GTSNPN and CDR2 SVGIG (reference sequence). The V and J ends lost 3 bases and 5 bases, in that order; junction bases with no gene match: 4. The CDR3 is 13 amino acids. The CDR3 region has the DNA TGTGCCTGGAGAGCGGGGGGGCTAAACGAGCAGTACTTC. Its protein product is CAWRAGGLNEQYF. Full variable domain (remainder filled in from reference TRBV30 and TRBJ2-7): SQTIHQWPATLVQPVGSPLSLECTVEGTSNPNLYWYRQAAGRGLQLLFYSVGIGQISSEVPQNLSASRPQDRQFILSSKKLLLSDSGFYLCAWRAGGLNEQYFGPGTRLTVT.

In this sample, this clone turned up once. This chain uses TRBV5-1 with TRBJ2-5, with D possibly matching TRBD1 (6 bases). Germline values: CDR1 SGHRS, CDR2 YFSETQ. This CDR3 region has 15 residues. The V gene lost 0 bases and the J gene lost 3 bases, with 12 bases spanning the gap. For the CDR3, the DNA is TGCGCCAGCAGCTTGGTCTGGGGGCGCGAAGAGACCCAGTACTTC. Protein: CASSLVWGREETQYF.

The rearrangement joins TRBV23-1 to TRBJ2-3; TRBD2 might be the D (5 bases). TRBV23-1 carries the ORF label, with uncertain function. V lost 7 bases, J lost 1 base, and 9 bases lay in between. The CDR3 loop spans 13 amino acids. CDR3 region: CASKVRGTDTQYF. The CDR3 DNA is TGCGCCAGCAAGGTGAGGGGCACAGATACGCAGTATTTT.

V gene TRBV30 combines with J gene TRBJ2-7; possible D gene TRBD1, 5 bases. The ends were cut back, 1 base at V and 3 bases at J, with 7 bases in the middle. There are 12 residues in the CDR3. Germline loops: CDR1 GTSNPN, CDR2 SVGIG (reference sequence). In nucleotides, the CDR3 is TGTGCCTGGAGTGCAGGGAACTACGAGCAGTACTTC. Protein product: CAWSAGNYEQYF.

V and J are TRBV2 and TRBJ1-4; 12 positions match TRBD1. J was trimmed by 8 bases and V by 4 bases; bases with no gene match: 5. There are 15 residues in the CDR3. Germline-derived CDR1 and CDR2 are SNHLY and FYNNEI. The DNA for the CDR3 is TGTGCCAGCAGTGGGTCCGGGACAGGGGGCGAAAAACTGTTTTTT. Translation gives CASSGSGTGGEKLFF. The full variable domain, completed using reference TRBV2 and TRBJ1-4, is EPEVTQTPSHQVTQMGQEVILRCVPISNHLYFYWYRQILGQKVEFLVSFYNNEISEKSEIFDDQFSVERPDGSNFTLKIRSTKLEDSAMYFCASSGSGTGGEKLFFGSGTQLSVL.

The chain carries TRBV29-1 and TRBJ1-2, with a weak D call TRBD1 (5 bases). V lost 6 bases and J 4 bases, leaving 18 bases between the germline ends. The CDR3 is 14 amino acids. Germline assignment: CDR1 SQVTM and CDR2 ANQGSEA. CDR3 amino acids: CSVPLGKGPYGYTF. CDR3 nucleotide sequence: TGCAGCGTCCCTCTCGGTAAGGGGCCCTATGGCTACACCTTC.

The V call is TRBV5-1, the J call TRBJ1-2; D might be TRBD1 (5 bases). The CDR3 has 13 residues. Germline CDR1 SGHRS, CDR2 YFSETQ. The V gene lost 0 bases and the J gene lost 7 bases, with 10 bases spanning the gap. The CDR3 loop reads CASSLESGSGYTF. In DNA, the CDR3 is TGCGCCAGCAGCTTGGAGTCAGGGTCTGGCTACACCTTC.

The J gene is TRBJ2-6, the V gene TRBV4-3; no clear D. The CDR3 sequence is 17 residues long. Germline V gene lookup returns CDR1 LGHNA and CDR2 YSLEER. Trimming stripped 0 bases from V and 2 bases from J, with 11 bases between. CDR3 sequence: CASSQDVADTGANVLTF. The DNA of the CDR3 is TGCGCCAGCAGCCAAGATGTGGCAGACACTGGGGCCAACGTCCTGACTTTC.

This clone was seen a single time. The chain recombines TRBV28 with TRBJ1-2; tentatively, D is TRBD1 (5 bases). CDR3 size: 13 residues. The V gene's germline CDR1 is MDHEN and CDR2 SYDVKM. V lost 7 bases and J lost 0, with 9 bases in between. The CDR3 sequence is CASNGAANYGYTF. Here the CDR3 DNA reads TGTGCCAGCAATGGGGCGGCTAACTATGGCTACACCTTC.

V is TRBV7-2 and J is TRBJ2-7, with a possible D match to TRBD1 (6 bases). V lost 1 base and J lost 2, with 15 bases in between. CDR1 and CDR2 from the germline V gene are SGHTA and FQGNSA. There are 16 residues in the CDR3. CDR3 DNA sequence: TGTGCCAGCAGCTTAGACTCTTGGCAGGGGCCCTACGAGCAGTACTTC. This translates into CASSLDSWQGPYEQYF.

This rearrangement joins TRBV6-2 or TRBV6-3 to TRBJ1-5; 8 bases are a match to TRBD1. V trimming: 4 bases; J trimming: 4 bases; junction bases outside the gene matches: 6. The germline CDR1 and CDR2 sequences are MNHEY and SVGEGT. The length of the CDR3 is 15 residues. The DNA for the CDR3 is TGTGCCAGCAGTTCCGACAGGGGACGGAATCAGCCCCAGCATTTT. It encodes CASSSDRGRNQPQHF.

The CDR3 coding sequence is TGTGCCAGCACCGGACAGGGCACTGAAGCTTTCTTT. This encodes CASTGQGTEAFF. The gene calls are TRBV9 and TRBJ1-1, with 8 nucleotides matching TRBD1. The germline CDR1 and CDR2 sequences are SGDLS and YYNGEE. This CDR3 spans 12 amino acids. Trimming took 6 bases from V and 4 from J; bases not matched to a gene: 2.

The chain employs TRBV18 and TRBJ1-3, with D perhaps matching TRBD1 (5 bases). Trimming removed 3 bases from V and 0 bases from J, with 18 bases in between. This CDR3 has 18 residues. CDR1 and CDR2 from the germline V gene are KGHSH and LQKENI. CDR3 region: CASSPNRLLLSSGNTIYF. The DNA of the CDR3 is TGTGCCAGCTCACCTAACAGGCTCCTCTTGAGCTCTGGAAACACCATATATTTT.

J is TRBJ2-2 and V is TRBV24-1, with 7 bases identical to TRBD1. This CDR3 comprises 15 residues. V lost 7 bases to trimming and J lost 5 bases; unmatched junction nucleotides: 9. Per the germline V gene, CDR1 is KGHDR and CDR2 is SFDVKD. CDR3 residues: CATRGQVDNTGELFF. CDR3 sequence (DNA): TGTGCCACCAGAGGACAGGTTGATAATACCGGGGAGCTGTTTTTT.

The rearrangement links TRBV6-5 to TRBJ2-2, with D possibly being TRBD1 (6 bases). Trimming took off 2 bases at V and 3 bases at J, with 13 bases between the two ends. The CDR3 sequence is 16 residues long. In germline, CDR1 is MNHEY, CDR2 SVGAGI. CDR3 loop: CASSYDQGTHTGELFF. The DNA of the CDR3 is TGTGCCAGCAGTTACGATCAGGGGACACACACCGGGGAGCTGTTTTTT.

Concerning this clone itself: The junction does not match germline at one end; this may be a read error. J is TRBJ2-7 and V is TRBV11-1, with 7 nucleotides matching TRBD1. The CDR3 contains 13 residues. Germline V gene lookup returns CDR1 SGHAT and CDR2 FQDESV (reference sequence). The CDR3 reads CASTLDRVGEQYF. In DNA, the CDR3 is TGTGCCAGCACCTTAGACAGGGTGGGCGAGCAGTACTTC.

The chain carries TRBV25-1 and TRBJ2-1, with 9 bases that match TRBD1. Trimming at V came to 2 bases and at J to 6 bases, leaving 5 bases not matched to a gene. The germline gives CDR1 MGHDK, CDR2 SYGVNS. The CDR3 is 15 amino acids. Here the CDR3 reads CASSETGGYFNEQFF. The CDR3 nucleotides are TGTGCCAGCAGTGAAACAGGGGGCTATTTCAATGAGCAGTTCTTC.

The sample holds one count of this clone. The chain recombines TRBV7-9 with TRBJ1-2, with 9 nucleotides matching TRBD1. The CDR3 has 17 amino acids. Per germline, CDR1 SEHNR and CDR2 FQNEAQ (reference sequence). V lost 0 bases and J lost 7; bases outside the gene matches: 12. CDR3 loop: CASSLANSGTGSGGYTF. In nucleotides, the CDR3 is TGTGCCAGCAGCTTAGCTAACTCCGGGACAGGGTCGGGTGGCTACACCTTC.

The chain is built from TRBV18 and TRBJ2-1; D is unclear. CDR3 length: 14 amino acids. Between the trimmed V and J ends, which lost 2 bases and 7 bases, there was a span of 12 bases. The germline gives CDR1 KGHSH, CDR2 LQKENI. The chain's CDR3 is CASSPGQVANEQFF. CDR3 nucleotides: TGTGCCAGCTCACCAGGGCAGGTCGCAAATGAGCAGTTCTTC.

J is TRBJ2-3 and V is TRBV27, with 7 bases aligning to TRBD1. V dropped 7 bases and J dropped 0; count of bases not matched to a gene: 7. The CDR3 spans 15 residues. CDR1 and CDR2 (germline): MNHEY, SMNVEV (reference sequence). The CDR3 DNA follows: TGTGCCAGCATCCTCAGAGGGGGCAGCACAGATACGCAGTATTTT. Its translation is CASILRGGSTDTQYF.

The chain recombines TRBV5-5 with TRBJ1-5, with D possibly TRBD1 on 5 matching bases. The CDR3 is 14 amino acids. V dropped 4 bases and J dropped 0 bases, with 8 bases sitting between them. CDR1 and CDR2 from the germline V gene are SGHKS and YYEKEE (reference sequence). The chain's CDR3 is CASSRDSSNQPQHF. In DNA form, the CDR3 reads TGTGCCAGCAGCCGTGACAGTAGCAATCAGCCCCAGCATTTT.